This is a list of T cell receptor beta chains from one sample in a study of T cell responses to AZD1222 COVID-19 vaccine. Sequencing was performed with immunoSEQ multiplex PCR; in TCRdb, only in-frame clones are kept and a portion is missing. The repertoire includes around 59,000 clones, roughly 89% of them detected once, and roughly 6.1% sits in the top ten. The material was peripheral blood, obtained 28 days after the second AZD1222 dose. These receptors were collected from an adult who received the AZD1222 COVID-19 vaccine. The CDR3 runs from the conserved cysteine through the conserved F or W. Each record gives: J gene, clone size, D gene, V gene, CDR3 DNA, CDR3 protein. D genes are given only for firm matches. Expanded clones are given a class, and other clones once, few, many or no size at all.

J gene: TRBJ2-3; clone size: .; D gene: .; V gene: TRBV5-1; CDR3 DNA: TGCGCCAGTCGGCCCACGGGAGAGGACACAGATACGCAGTATTTT; CDR3 protein: CASRPTGEDTDTQYF
J gene: TRBJ1-2; clone size: .; D gene: TRBD1; V gene: TRBV11-1; CDR3 DNA: TGTGCCAGCAGCTTCAACAGGGGCCGTGGTGGCTACACCTTC; CDR3 protein: CASSFNRGRGGYTF
J gene: TRBJ1-6; clone size: .; D gene: .; V gene: TRBV5-1; CDR3 DNA: TGCGCCAGCAGCTGGACATCGGAACCCTCACCCCTCCACTTT; CDR3 protein: CASSWTSEPSPLHF
J gene: TRBJ2-7; clone size: .; D gene: TRBD1; V gene: TRBV6-5; CDR3 DNA: TGTGCCAGCAGTTACTCACCGGGACAGGGCTACGAGCAGTACTTC; CDR3 protein: CASSYSPGQGYEQYF
J gene: TRBJ2-1; clone size: .; D gene: .; V gene: TRBV29-1; CDR3 DNA: TGCAGCGTTCGGCCCGGCCCCTCAGAGCAGTTCTTC; CDR3 protein: CSVRPGPSEQFF
J gene: TRBJ1-1; clone size: .; D gene: .; V gene: TRBV4-1; CDR3 DNA: TGCGCCAGTCGGCCGTTCGGGAGGGCTCTGAACACTGAAGCTTTCTTT; CDR3 protein: CASRPFGRALNTEAFF
J gene: TRBJ2-4; clone size: .; D gene: .; V gene: TRBV6-2/TRBV6-3; CDR3 DNA: TGTGCCAGCAGTACACAGGAGACCAAAAACATTCAGTACTTC; CDR3 protein: CASSTQETKNIQYF
J gene: TRBJ1-2; clone size: .; D gene: TRBD1; V gene: TRBV7-8; CDR3 DNA: TGTGCCAGCAGCTTAGCTACAGGGGACGGGATCTATGGCTACACCTTC; CDR3 protein: CASSLATGDGIYGYTF
J gene: TRBJ2-5; clone size: .; D gene: .; V gene: TRBV5-1; CDR3 DNA: TGCGCCAGCAGCCATTCCTCTAGGTGGGAGACCCAGTACTTC; CDR3 protein: CASSHSSRWETQYF
J gene: TRBJ1-2; clone size: .; D gene: .; V gene: TRBV5-1; CDR3 DNA: TGCGCCAGCAGCTCTGGAAGCTCAGGGTACGGCTATGGCTACACCTTC; CDR3 protein: CASSSGSSGYGYGYTF
J gene: TRBJ2-3; clone size: .; D gene: TRBD2; V gene: TRBV5-1; CDR3 DNA: TGCGCCAGCTGCGAGACTAGCGGGTTCACAGATACGCAGTATTTT; CDR3 protein: CASCETSGFTDTQYF
J gene: TRBJ1-1; clone size: .; D gene: .; V gene: TRBV29-1; CDR3 DNA: TGCAGCGTTGAAAGACAGTGGAACACTGAAGCTTTCTTT; CDR3 protein: CSVERQWNTEAFF
J gene: TRBJ2-1; clone size: .; D gene: .; V gene: TRBV24-1; CDR3 DNA: TGTGCCACGATGGCGGCGGGCGCCCCCAGCGATGAGCAGTTCTTC; CDR3 protein: CATMAAGAPSDEQFF
J gene: TRBJ2-7; clone size: .; D gene: .; V gene: TRBV6-5; CDR3 DNA: TGTGCCAGCAGTACCTCACTAATTAGCTCCTACGAGCAGTACTTC; CDR3 protein: CASSTSLISSYEQYF
J gene: TRBJ1-5; clone size: .; D gene: .; V gene: TRBV24-1; CDR3 DNA: TGTGCCACCAGTGATGAGGGGAGCAATCAGCCCCAGCATTTT; CDR3 protein: CATSDEGSNQPQHF
J gene: TRBJ1-6; clone size: few; D gene: .; V gene: TRBV2; CDR3 DNA: TGTGCCAGCAGTGGTGGGACAACTAATTCACCCCTCCACTTT; CDR3 protein: CASSGGTTNSPLHF
J gene: TRBJ1-6; clone size: .; D gene: TRBD1; V gene: TRBV28; CDR3 DNA: TGTGCCAGCAGCCCTCCACAGGGGGCCTACAGGAGCTCCTATAATTCACCCCTCCACTTT; CDR3 protein: CASSPPQGAYRSSYNSPLHF
J gene: TRBJ1-3; clone size: .; D gene: TRBD1; V gene: TRBV27; CDR3 DNA: TGTGCCAGCAGTCCAGACAGGGAGTTACGAAACACCATATATTTT; CDR3 protein: CASSPDRELRNTIYF
J gene: TRBJ2-7; clone size: .; D gene: TRBD1; V gene: TRBV6-5; CDR3 DNA: TGTGCCAGCAGTTACTGGGACAGGGGAGAGTACGAGCAGTACTTC; CDR3 protein: CASSYWDRGEYEQYF
J gene: TRBJ1-5; clone size: .; D gene: TRBD1; V gene: TRBV6-1; CDR3 DNA: TGTGCCAGCAGTGAAGGACCGGGGACAGCTCATCAGCCCCAGCATTTT; CDR3 protein: CASSEGPGTAHQPQHF
J gene: TRBJ1-2; clone size: .; D gene: .; V gene: TRBV15; CDR3 DNA: TGTGCCACCAGCCCGACTGATAACTATGGCTACACCTTC; CDR3 protein: CATSPTDNYGYTF
J gene: TRBJ1-2; clone size: .; D gene: .; V gene: TRBV6-1; CDR3 DNA: TGTGCCAGCAGTGAGCCCCAGGGTTCTAACTATGGCTACACCTTC; CDR3 protein: CASSEPQGSNYGYTF
J gene: TRBJ1-5; clone size: few; D gene: .; V gene: TRBV19; CDR3 DNA: TGTGCCAGTACCCGGGGGAGCACAAAGCCCAGGCAGCCCCAGCATTTT; CDR3 protein: CASTRGSTKPRQPQHF
J gene: TRBJ2-4; clone size: .; D gene: .; V gene: TRBV9; CDR3 DNA: TGTGCCAGCAGCCCACAAGCTTCCGGGGTCGGAAACATTCAGTACTTC; CDR3 protein: CASSPQASGVGNIQYF
J gene: TRBJ2-3; clone size: .; D gene: .; V gene: TRBV3-1/TRBV3-2; CDR3 DNA: TGTGCCAGCAGCCCTCTAGGTTTGGCGCGCACAGATACGCAGTATTTT; CDR3 protein: CASSPLGLARTDTQYF
J gene: TRBJ1-4; clone size: once; D gene: .; V gene: TRBV9; CDR3 DNA: TGTGCCAGCAGCCCTCAGCTACAGGGTCTCGGAGAAAAACTGTTTTTT; CDR3 protein: CASSPQLQGLGEKLFF
J gene: TRBJ1-6; clone size: .; D gene: .; V gene: TRBV18; CDR3 DNA: TGTGCCAGCTCACCAATGGAGGGAGGCTATAATTCACCCCTCCACTTT; CDR3 protein: CASSPMEGGYNSPLHF
J gene: TRBJ2-3; clone size: .; D gene: .; V gene: TRBV19; CDR3 DNA: TGTGCCAGTAGTTCCGGGGAAGGGACAGATACGCAGTATTTT; CDR3 protein: CASSSGEGTDTQYF
J gene: TRBJ2-1; clone size: .; D gene: TRBD2; V gene: TRBV27; CDR3 DNA: TGTGCCAGCAGTTTATCGGGCGGGGGGGCGTTGGAGCAGTTCTTC; CDR3 protein: CASSLSGGGALEQFF
J gene: TRBJ2-7; clone size: .; D gene: .; V gene: TRBV5-4; CDR3 DNA: TGTGCCAGCAGTCGGGACGGGGGCTTACTTTCCTACGAGCAGTACTTC; CDR3 protein: CASSRDGGLLSYEQYF
J gene: TRBJ1-5; clone size: .; D gene: TRBD1; V gene: TRBV9; CDR3 DNA: TGTGCCAGGTGCGCTACAGGGGGCGTCGGGAGCAATCAGCCCCAGCATTTT; CDR3 protein: CARCATGGVGSNQPQHF
J gene: TRBJ1-5; clone size: .; D gene: .; V gene: TRBV19; CDR3 DNA: TGTGCCAGTAGTACCCTTCGGACCGATAGCAATCAGCCCCAGCATTTT; CDR3 protein: CASSTLRTDSNQPQHF
J gene: TRBJ1-4; clone size: once; D gene: .; V gene: TRBV2; CDR3 DNA: TGTGCCAGCAGAGCTGGGCCTAATGAAAAACTGTTTTTT; CDR3 protein: CASRAGPNEKLFF